This paragraph reports one TCR beta chain. This record belongs to a study of glioma-infiltrating T cells. Using RNA template, CDR3s of TCR alpha and beta were amplified with iRepertoire arm-PCR. TCRdb ran MiXCR on the multiplex PCR reads and lists one entry per CDR3 protein. The table records roughly 100,000 distinct CDR3 sequences, approximately 28% of them present only once. V trimming: 4 bases; J trimming: 8 bases; junction bases outside the gene matches: 7. The V gene's germline CDR1 is SQVTM and CDR2 ANQGSEA. The CDR3 length is 12 residues. V usage is TRBV29-1 and J usage is TRBJ1-2; TRBD1 matches at 7 bases. The sample taken for sequencing was glioma tissue, nonneoplastic brain tissue, or PBMCs (not recorded which). This clonotype was sampled from a human donor with low-grade glioma or glioblastoma, undergoing nonglioma brain surgery, or in good health (not recorded which). The CDR3 reads CSVGTGDWGYTF. CDR3 coding DNA: TGCAGCGTTGGTACAGGGGACTGGGGCTACACCTTC.